This T cell receptor (beta chain) was identified during a study of T-cell memory formation after mild COVID-19. Whole-study context: Largely donor-specific TCR clusters were found.

This clonotype was seen a handful of times. The antigen remains undetermined. TCRdb itself ran the 5' RACE reads through MiXCR, one entry per CDR3 protein. The table lists 540,000 or so distinct CDR3 sequences, about 20% of them singletons. Study-wide points: Some clones that responded turned up in pre-infection memory, which suggests that cross-reactive memory joined in.

V was clipped by 3 bases and J by 2 bases, with 14 bases between them. This CDR3 region has 14 residues. Germline V gene sequence: CDR1 DFQATT, CDR2 SNEGSKA (reference sequence). The sequence came from an adult woman who had mild COVID-19 (a few samples of this study predate the infection). Cell type and time point are not known. Sequencing input: PBMCs or a T cell subset sorted from them (not recorded which). The V and J genes are TRBV20-1 and TRBJ2-7, with TRBD2 as a possible D gene (5 bases). Written as DNA, the CDR3 is TGCAGTGCTAGGTATACGCGGAGGCCCTACGAGCAGTACTTC. Encoded protein: CSARYTRRPYEQYF.